The 32 T cell receptor beta chains reported below all come from one sample, sequenced in a study of blood T cell repertoires in COVID-19. Sequencing used immunoSEQ multiplex PCR; TCRdb keeps in-frame clones, though not all of them. The sample has about 380,000 clones, 88% seen once. Sequenced input: PBMCs or T cells enriched from blood (not recorded which). These receptors came from a woman aged 18-29 years who had recovered from COVID-19.

The chain has TRBV19 and TRBJ1-1, with D maybe TRBD1 (5 bases). The CDR3 consists of 13 residues. Trimming left V 2 bases short and J 6 bases short, with 10 bases between. Germline lookup yields CDR1 LNHDA and CDR2 SQIVND (reference sequence). The CDR3 coding sequence is TGTGCCAGTAGTATACAGGGCGGTTCTGAAGCTTTCTTT. This gives the protein CASSIQGGSEAFF.

The chain uses TRBV5-4 and TRBJ2-2; D gene unclear. Germline V gives CDR1 SGHNT, CDR2 YYREEE (reference sequence). This CDR3 spans 12 amino acids. V lost 4 bases to trimming and J lost 6 bases, with 7 bases between them. Here the CDR3 DNA reads TGTGCCAGCAGCCTACCCTCCGGGGAGCTGTTTTTT. Protein: CASSLPSGELFF.

The rearrangement links TRBV19 to TRBJ1-1; D gene ambiguous. This CDR3 has 14 amino acids. CDR1 is LNHDA and CDR2 is SQIVND in the germline V gene (reference sequence). Trimming cost V 3 bases and J 0 bases, with 8 bases left between them. This CDR3 reads CASSMVGLNTEAFF. For the CDR3, the DNA is TGTGCCAGTAGTATGGTCGGGTTGAACACTGAAGCTTTCTTT.

The chain couples TRBV4-1 to TRBJ1-1; 8 nucleotides match TRBD1. Trimming removed 6 bases from V and 5 bases from J; junction bases left unmatched: 5. In germline, CDR1 is MGHRA, CDR2 YSYEKL. The CDR3 is 13 residues long. The CDR3 here is CASRTTGGTEAFF. The CDR3 bases are TGCGCCAGCAGAACTACAGGGGGAACTGAAGCTTTCTTT.

This clone occurred a few times. V usage is TRBV7-3 and J usage is TRBJ1-3, with D uncertain. CDR1 and CDR2 from the germline V gene are SGHTA and FQGTGA. The CDR3 consists of 13 residues. Trimming removed 5 bases at V and 4 bases at J, with 9 bases between. CDR3 DNA: TGTGCCAGCAGCCCCGCGGGGGGAAACACCATATATTTT. This codes for CASSPAGGNTIYF.

The CDR3 protein is CASSHELAGSDDTQYF. The CDR3 DNA reads as TGTGCCAGCAGCCATGAACTAGCGGGAAGTGATGATACGCAGTATTTT. The chain recombines TRBV4-2 with TRBJ2-3; 10 bases align to TRBD2. The J segment lost 6 bases and the V segment lost 3 bases, leaving 9 bases of the junction unmatched. The CDR3 loop spans 16 amino acids. Per germline, CDR1 LGHNA and CDR2 YNFKEQ.

The chain combines TRBV6-2 or TRBV6-3 with TRBJ1-1; a weak D match, TRBD1 (5 bases). Trimming took 4 bases from V and 5 from J, leaving 17 bases between them. Germline CDR1 is MNHEY and CDR2 is SVGEGT. The CDR3 consists of 15 residues. The CDR3 coding sequence is TGTGCCAGCAGTTTCGCAGCGGGGGGAGAGACTGAAGCTTTCTTT. Protein: CASSFAAGGETEAFF.

CDR3 sequence (DNA): TGTGCCAGCAGCCAAGGACAAGGTTTAAGCCTGAACACTGAAGCTTTCTTT. Protein: CASSQGQGLSLNTEAFF. The rearrangement uses TRBV27 and TRBJ1-1; a possible D gene is TRBD1 (5 bases). The CDR3 loop spans 17 amino acids. The V gene's germline CDR1 is MNHEY and CDR2 SMNVEV (reference sequence). V lost 6 bases to trimming and J lost 0 bases, with 20 bases between them.

In this sample, this clone turned up once. The genes are TRBV11-1 and TRBJ1-1; TRBD1 might be the D (5 bases). Germline V gives CDR1 SGHAT, CDR2 FQDESV (reference sequence). Trimming took 1 base from V and 4 from J, leaving 16 bases between them. The CDR3 is made up of 16 amino acids. CDR3 sequence reads: CASSLDWQGQVTEAFF. CDR3 in DNA: TGTGCCAGCAGCTTAGATTGGCAGGGCCAGGTCACTGAAGCTTTCTTT.

The chain combines TRBV6-2 or TRBV6-3 with TRBJ2-7; weak D call: TRBD1 (5 bases). Germline CDR1 and CDR2: MNHEY and SVGEGT. There are 13 residues in the CDR3. V was trimmed by 3 bases and J by 5 bases, leaving 11 bases between them. CDR3 nucleotide sequence: TGTGCCAGCAGTTATGCAGGGTCAAACGAGCAGTACTTC. It is translated as CASSYAGSNEQYF.

The chain has TRBV9 and TRBJ1-5; TRBD1 agrees at 7 bases. This CDR3 is built from 15 residues. CDR1 and CDR2 from the germline V gene are SGDLS and YYNGEE. V trimming: 1 base; J trimming: 2 bases; junction bases outside the gene matches: 3. The CDR3 region is CASSVSGQGNQPQHF. In nucleotides, the CDR3 is TGTGCCAGCAGCGTATCAGGACAGGGCAATCAGCCCCAGCATTTT.

The chain carries TRBV19 and TRBJ1-5, with 7 bases that match TRBD1. The ends lost 2 bases at V and 2 bases at J; junction bases unmatched: 6. Germline V gene lookup returns CDR1 LNHDA and CDR2 SQIVND (reference sequence). This CDR3 comprises 16 residues. CDR3 bases: TGTGCCAGTAGTATAACACAGGGGAAGGGCAATCAGCCCCAGCATTTT. It specifies CASSITQGKGNQPQHF.

The J gene is TRBJ2-5, the V gene TRBV6-5, with D perhaps TRBD2 (5 bases). This CDR3 comprises 16 residues. The germline gives CDR1 MNHEY, CDR2 SVGAGI. V was cut by 0 bases and J by 8 bases, with 19 bases left in between. CDR3 coding DNA: TGTGCCAGCAGTTACTCCCAGGACGGGGTACGGTTTACCCAGTACTTC. This translates into CASSYSQDGVRFTQYF.

V is TRBV4-2 and J is TRBJ2-1, with 9 nucleotides matching TRBD2. There are 15 residues in the CDR3. Trimming cost V 5 bases and J 4 bases; bases outside gene matches: 6. The germline CDR1 and CDR2 sequences are LGHNA and YNFKEQ. This CDR3 reads CASSEKRGEYNEQFF. The CDR3 DNA reads as TGTGCCAGCAGCGAAAAGCGGGGGGAATACAATGAGCAGTTCTTC.

V and J are TRBV27 and TRBJ2-1; TRBD2 is a possible D gene (5 bases). The V and J ends lost 2 bases and 7 bases respectively, with 12 bases between them. The length of the CDR3 is 14 residues. CDR1 is MNHEY and CDR2 is SMNVEV in the germline V gene (reference sequence). CDR3 region: CASSLRTGWNEQFF. As DNA, the CDR3 is TGTGCCAGCAGTTTAAGGACGGGATGGAATGAGCAGTTCTTC.

The chain has TRBV10-3 and TRBJ2-7; 11 nucleotides align to TRBD2. This CDR3 is 13 amino acids long. CDR1 ENHRY and CDR2 SYGVKD come from the germline V gene. V was pared by 10 bases and J by 3 bases, with 5 bases of the junction left unmatched. In nucleotides, the CDR3 is TGTGCCACAACCGGGACTAGCGGCTACGAGCAGTACTTC. Residues: CATTGTSGYEQYF.

The chain is built from TRBV29-1 and TRBJ1-1, with TRBD1 matching over 8 bases. CDR1 is SQVTM and CDR2 is ANQGSEA in the germline V gene. The V and J ends lost 5 bases and 6 bases, in that order; junction bases with no gene match: 5. The CDR3 covers 12 residues. CDR3 bases: TGCAGCGTTACCACAGGGGGACCTGAAGCTTTCTTT. Translating gives CSVTTGGPEAFF.

This chain links TRBV28 with TRBJ2-3; D is perhaps TRBD2 (6 bases). V lost 3 bases and J 5 bases, leaving 12 bases between the germline ends. The germline CDR1 and CDR2 sequences are MDHEN and SYDVKM. The CDR3 extends over 14 amino acids. The CDR3 here is CASSFPGLGDTQYF. The CDR3 region has the DNA TGTGCCAGCAGTTTCCCGGGACTCGGAGATACGCAGTATTTT.

The chain couples TRBV5-4 to TRBJ1-1; D is uncertain. The germline V gene has CDR1 SGHNT and CDR2 YYREEE (reference sequence). CDR3 length: 14 residues. The V end was cut by 2 bases, the J end by 0 bases, with 8 bases between. The CDR3 is CASSFDEVNTEAFF. The CDR3 nucleotides read TGTGCCAGCAGCTTTGATGAGGTGAACACTGAAGCTTTCTTT.

The rearrangement uses TRBV6-5 and TRBJ2-3; a possible D gene is TRBD1 (5 bases). Germline-derived CDR1 and CDR2 are MNHEY and SVGAGI. The CDR3 covers 15 residues. The V end lost 4 bases, the J end lost 0 bases, and 11 bases lay between the germline ends. The CDR3 spells CASSSTGASTDTQYF. In DNA, the CDR3 is TGTGCCAGCAGTTCCACAGGCGCTAGCACAGATACGCAGTATTTT.

The chain couples TRBV2 to TRBJ2-1; 8 bases are shared with TRBD1. V was pared by 7 bases and J by 5 bases, with 7 bases of the junction left unmatched. Germline-derived CDR1 and CDR2 are SNHLY and FYNNEI. The CDR3 runs 14 residues. The CDR3 spells CASIPRGQHNEQFF. The CDR3 bases are TGTGCCAGCATCCCCAGGGGGCAACACAATGAGCAGTTCTTC.

V usage is TRBV21-1 and J usage is TRBJ1-3. TRBV21-1 is marked as a pseudogene. This CDR3 is built from 16 residues. The chain's CDR3 is CASSKKLTRSGNTIYF. In nucleotides, the CDR3 is TGTGCCAGCAGCAAAAAACTCACCCGGTCTGGAAACACCATATATTTT.

The rearrangement joins TRBV4-2 to TRBJ2-1, with TRBD2 matching 8 bases. J lost 3 bases, V lost 5 bases, and 6 bases had no gene match. This CDR3 is built from 15 residues. Germline lookup yields CDR1 LGHNA and CDR2 YNFKEQ. This CDR3 is CASSGAGAIYNEQFF. The CDR3 DNA sequence: TGTGCCAGCAGCGGAGCGGGGGCTATCTACAATGAGCAGTTCTTC.

The chain is built from TRBV27 and TRBJ2-6; the D is unclear. Trimming removed 6 bases at V and 0 bases at J, with 9 bases between. The length of the CDR3 is 15 residues. CDR1 is MNHEY, CDR2 SMNVEV, per germline (reference sequence). The DNA for the CDR3 is TGTGCCAGCAGCTTGTCTCTCTCTGGGGCCAACGTCCTGACTTTC. It codes for CASSLSLSGANVLTF.

In DNA form, the CDR3 reads TGTGCCAGCAGCCCCGGGAGTCCTAGCACAGATACGCAGTATTTT. This sequence encodes CASSPGSPSTDTQYF. The genes are TRBV6-5 and TRBJ2-3, with D possibly TRBD2 on 6 matching bases. The CDR3 covers 15 residues. V was pared by 6 bases and J by 0 bases, with 13 bases between. CDR1 and CDR2 from the germline V gene are MNHEY and SVGAGI.

The chain is built from TRBV11-2 and TRBJ1-1; no clear D. The CDR3 spans 15 residues. CDR1 and CDR2 (germline): SGHAT, FQNNGV. The V end was cut by 4 bases, the J end by 5 bases, with 17 bases between. The CDR3 DNA reads as TGTGCCAGCAGCTCCCACGGGGTCCCGAAGACTGAAGCTTTCTTT. Its protein is CASSSHGVPKTEAFF.

The genes are TRBV5-6 and TRBJ2-3, with TRBD1 matching over 7 bases. Per the germline V gene, CDR1 is SGHDT and CDR2 is YYEEEE. CDR3 length: 13 residues. With V trimmed by 4 bases and J by 13 bases, 12 bases remained unmatched. CDR3 DNA: TGTGCCAGCAGCCGCAAATCAGACAGGGCCGAGTATTTT. This translates into CASSRKSDRAEYF. The full variable domain, rest sourced from reference TRBV5-6 and TRBJ2-3, is DAGVTQSPTHLIKTRGQQVTLRCSPKSGHDTVSWYQQALGQGPQFIFQYYEEEERQRGNFPDRFSGHQFPNYSSELNVNALLLGDSALYLCASSRKSDRAEYFGPGTRLTVL.

The rearrangement joins TRBV7-9 to TRBJ1-6; D is ambiguous. This CDR3 spans 16 amino acids. Germline CDR1 and CDR2: SEHNR and FQNEAQ (reference sequence). V was shortened by 3 bases and J by 8 bases, with 17 bases between the two germline ends. CDR3: CASSLPRSSIDSPLHF. Written as DNA, the CDR3 is TGTGCCAGCAGCTTGCCACGGAGCTCCATTGATTCACCCCTCCACTTT.

V usage is TRBV5-1 and J usage is TRBJ2-3; D perhaps matches TRBD1 (6 bases). Germline V gives CDR1 SGHRS, CDR2 YFSETQ. The CDR3 is 16 amino acids. Trimming pared 4 bases from V and 4 bases from J, leaving 19 bases between. The CDR3 bases are TGCGCCAGCAGCAGAGGGTCTCAGGGGATCGCAGATACGCAGTATTTT. This translates into CASSRGSQGIADTQYF.

The chain carries TRBV5-6 and TRBJ1-2; tentatively, D is TRBD1 (6 bases). V lost 1 base and J 5 bases, leaving 15 bases between the germline ends. Looked up from germline, CDR1 is SGHDT and CDR2 is YYEEEE. The CDR3 spans 15 residues. The CDR3 coding sequence is TGTGCCAGCAGCTTGCAGGACAGCATCTATTATGGCTACACCTTC. Translated: CASSLQDSIYYGYTF.

The V and J genes are TRBV5-4 and TRBJ2-3; 7 nucleotides line up with TRBD1. Germline CDR1 reads SGHNT; CDR2 reads YYREEE (reference sequence). The J segment lost 1 base and the V segment lost 4 bases, leaving 6 bases of the junction unmatched. The CDR3 is 15 amino acids. CDR3 region: CASSPRQGGTDTQYF. CDR3 DNA sequence: TGTGCCAGCAGCCCTAGACAGGGAGGCACAGATACGCAGTATTTT.

V gene TRBV4-3 combines with J gene TRBJ2-1; 10 nucleotides agree with TRBD2. Germline CDR1 LGHNA, CDR2 YSLEER. Unmatched junction bases numbered 3, after V lost 0 bases and J lost 1 base. The CDR3 runs 17 residues. As DNA, the CDR3 is TGCGCCAGCAGCCAAGATCGGGGACTAGCGTCCTACAATGAGCAGTTCTTC. Translated, it gives CASSQDRGLASYNEQFF.